This TCR beta chain was sequenced in a study of blood T cell repertoires in COVID-19. Study-level background: The samples span acute and convalescent COVID-19 from the United States, Italy and Spain. Sources were T cells, B-cell-depleted T cells, or PBMCs; the material itself was cDNA or gDNA.

In the original workflow: It was from reference gene primer amplification that nucleated cell counts were estimated. Sequenced by immunoSEQ multiplex PCR; TCRdb stores in-frame clones only, minus some. The DNA was the basis for D and trimming; V, J and clone size are from that table. In the table there are 300,000 or so clones, 85% to 90% of which are singletons. This clone was seen a single time. Trimming left V 5 bases short and J 1 base short, with 5 bases between. The germline CDR1 and CDR2 sequences are SGHTA and FQGNSA. The CDR3 spans 12 residues. The source is a woman aged 35 to 49 with acute or convalescent COVID-19. The V call is TRBV7-2, the J call TRBJ1-1; no reliable D call. Sequencing used peripheral blood. Here the CDR3 DNA reads TGTGCCAGCAGCCAGTCGAACACTGAAGCTTTCTTT. Protein sequence: CASSQSNTEAFF.